The clone carrying this T cell receptor beta chain was counted only a few times. Its antigen is still unknown. The entry originates in a study of beta chain features in type 1 diabetes. Sequencing targeted expressed TCRB transcripts, as all isolated RNA had been reverse transcribed. Profiling relied on immunoSEQ multiplex PCR, and the TCRdb table lists in-frame clones only, not all of them. The table includes 300,000 to 450,000 clones, over 9.5% detected once. Averaging about 116 mL, one heparinised blood draw came from each individual donor. Study results and caveats: More deletions and fewer insertions at VDJ junctions were seen in type 1 diabetes patients. People with Type 1 diabetes carried modestly yet significantly shorter TCRB CDR3s in all four CD4+ subsets.

CDR1 SGHAT and CDR2 FQNNGV come from the germline V gene. Deletions cut 3 bases from V and 3 bases from J, with 15 bases between. The CDR3 spans 15 residues. The TCR comes from a woman aged 18 to 35 with type 1 diabetes. The chain links TRBV11-2 to TRBJ2-7; D gene ambiguous. The specimen sequenced was naive CD4+ T cells from blood. The CDR3 DNA reads as TGTGCCAGCAGCTTTTCGGTCGCTACCAACTACGAGCAGTACTTC. Amino acids: CASSFSVATNYEQYF.